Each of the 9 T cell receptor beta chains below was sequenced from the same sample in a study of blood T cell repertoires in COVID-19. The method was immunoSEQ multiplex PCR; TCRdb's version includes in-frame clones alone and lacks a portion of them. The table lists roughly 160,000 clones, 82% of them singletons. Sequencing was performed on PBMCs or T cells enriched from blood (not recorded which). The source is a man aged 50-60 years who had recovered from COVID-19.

The CDR3 bases are TGTGCCAGCAGCTTGGGGTCGGGGACAGTGCAGTTCTTC. Translating gives CASSLGSGTVQFF. The V gene is TRBV5-6, the J gene TRBJ2-1; the match to TRBD1 covers 7 bases. Trimming cost V 0 bases and J 12 bases; bases outside gene matches: 6. This CDR3 contains 13 residues. The germline gives CDR1 SGHDT, CDR2 YYEEEE.

Written as DNA, the CDR3 is TGTGCCAGTAGTCGACTAGCGGACACAGATACGCAGTATTTT. Translating it yields CASSRLADTDTQYF. The rearrangement links TRBV19 to TRBJ2-3; 9 bases are shared with TRBD2. The ends lost 5 bases at V and 2 bases at J; junction bases unmatched: 2. The CDR3 is 14 amino acids. Germline V CDR1 and CDR2: LNHDA, SQIVND (reference sequence).

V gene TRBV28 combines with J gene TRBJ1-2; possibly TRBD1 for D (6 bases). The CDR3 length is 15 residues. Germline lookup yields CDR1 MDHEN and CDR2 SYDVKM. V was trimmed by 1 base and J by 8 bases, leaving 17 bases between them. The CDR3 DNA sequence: TGTGCCAGCAGTTTATACCCCACAGGGACCGGGGGCTACACCTTC. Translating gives CASSLYPTGTGGYTF.

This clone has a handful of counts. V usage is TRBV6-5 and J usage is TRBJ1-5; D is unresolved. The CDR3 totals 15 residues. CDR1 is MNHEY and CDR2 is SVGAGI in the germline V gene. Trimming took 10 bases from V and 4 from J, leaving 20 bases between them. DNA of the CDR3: TGTGCCACCAAAGTCACACCGGCGGGTAATCAGCCCCAGCATTTT. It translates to CATKVTPAGNQPQHF.

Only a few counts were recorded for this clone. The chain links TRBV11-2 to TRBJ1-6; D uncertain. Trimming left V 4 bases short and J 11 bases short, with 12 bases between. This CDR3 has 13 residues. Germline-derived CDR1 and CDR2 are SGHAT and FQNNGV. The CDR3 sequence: CASSSLADAPLHF. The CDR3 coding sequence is TGTGCCAGCAGCTCCCTGGCGGATGCACCCCTCCACTTT.

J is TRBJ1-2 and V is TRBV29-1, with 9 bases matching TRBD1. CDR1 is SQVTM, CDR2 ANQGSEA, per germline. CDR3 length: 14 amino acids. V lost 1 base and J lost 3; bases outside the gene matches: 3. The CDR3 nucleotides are TGCAGCGTTGAAGGGGACAGGGTGCACTATGGCTACACCTTC. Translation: CSVEGDRVHYGYTF. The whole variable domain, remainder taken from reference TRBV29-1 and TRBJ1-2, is SAVISQKPSRDICQRGTSLTIQCQVDSQVTMMFWYRQQPGQSLTLIATANQGSEATYESGFVIDKFPISRPNLTFSTLTVSNMSPEDSSIYLCSVEGDRVHYGYTFGSGTRLTVV.

CDR3 loop: CASSVDRAAYEQYF. The DNA of the CDR3 is TGTGCCAGCAGCGTAGACAGAGCAGCCTACGAGCAGTACTTC. V and J are TRBV9 and TRBJ2-7; no firm D call. With 0 bases removed from V and 2 bases from J, the gap between germline ends came to 9 bases. CDR1 is SGDLS and CDR2 is YYNGEE in the germline V gene. CDR3 size: 14 residues.

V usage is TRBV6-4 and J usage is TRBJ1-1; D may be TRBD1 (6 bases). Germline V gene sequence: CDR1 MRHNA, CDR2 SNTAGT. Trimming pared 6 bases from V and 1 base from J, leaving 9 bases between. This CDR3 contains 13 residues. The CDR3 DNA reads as TGTGCCAGCAGCGCGACAGGGAACACTGAAGCTTTCTTT. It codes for CASSATGNTEAFF.

DNA of the CDR3: TGTGCCAGCAGTTCCTCGGTGGCAGGCTATGGCTACACCTTC. Its protein is CASSSSVAGYGYTF. The V gene is TRBV27, the J gene TRBJ1-2; D gene ambiguous. V gave up 4 bases and J gave up 4 bases, with 13 bases separating them. The CDR3 is 14 amino acids. The germline V gene encodes CDR1 MNHEY and CDR2 SMNVEV (reference sequence).